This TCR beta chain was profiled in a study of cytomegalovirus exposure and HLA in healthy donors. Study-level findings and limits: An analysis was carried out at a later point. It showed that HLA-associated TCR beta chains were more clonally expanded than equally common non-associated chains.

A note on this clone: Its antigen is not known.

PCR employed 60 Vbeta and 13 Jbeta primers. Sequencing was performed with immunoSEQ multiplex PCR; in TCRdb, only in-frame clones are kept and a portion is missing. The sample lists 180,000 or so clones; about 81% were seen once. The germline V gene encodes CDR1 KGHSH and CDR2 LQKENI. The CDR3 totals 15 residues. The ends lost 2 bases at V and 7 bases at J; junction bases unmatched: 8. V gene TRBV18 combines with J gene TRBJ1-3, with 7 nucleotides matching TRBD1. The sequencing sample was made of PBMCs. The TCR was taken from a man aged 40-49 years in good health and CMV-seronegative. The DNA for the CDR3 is TGTGCCAGCTCACCAGAGAAGGGGGCGACGAACACCATATATTTT. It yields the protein CASSPEKGATNTIYF.